This passage covers 28 T cell receptor beta chains from one sample sequenced in a study of blood T cells in healthy people across ages. PCR was performed a second time for roughly 6 to 12 cycles using a sample-barcoded 5' primer and a J-beta primer mix. Each CDR3 protein is one row after TCRdb ran MiXCR on the 5' RACE reads. The sample has about 1.1 million distinct CDR3 sequences; about two fifths are singletons. Sequenced input: blood. The receptors originated from a man younger than 35 in good health.

J is TRBJ1-6 and V is TRBV3-1; no firm D call. Trimming shortened V by 7 bases and J by 7 bases, and 20 bases separated the two germline ends. Germline V gene data show CDR1 as LGHDT and CDR2 as YNNKEL (reference sequence). There are 16 residues in the CDR3. The CDR3 bases are TGTGCCAGCATGGCTAGCTACCCCTCTCCAAATTCACCCCTCCACTTT. This codes for CASMASYPSPNSPLHF.

This clonotype was counted between two and nine times. The chain is built from TRBV5-1 and TRBJ2-3, with D perhaps matching TRBD2 (7 bases). The CDR3 has 16 residues. Germline loops: CDR1 SGHRS, CDR2 YFSETQ. Trimming removed 3 bases at V and 6 bases at J, with 20 bases between. The CDR3 here is CASSSAAGANVDTQYF. The CDR3 nucleotides are TGCGCCAGCAGCTCCGCGGCGGGGGCTAACGTCGATACGCAGTATTTT.

The chain links TRBV6-2 or TRBV6-3 to TRBJ2-1, with 11 nucleotides matching TRBD1. The CDR3 sequence is 15 residues long. Germline CDR1 MNHEY, CDR2 SVGEGT. The junction had 1 base not matched to a gene; V was cut back by 0 bases and J by 6 bases. CDR3 in amino acids: CASSYSGTGGNEQFF. CDR3 nucleotides: TGTGCCAGCAGTTACTCTGGGACAGGGGGCAATGAGCAGTTCTTC.

This clonotype was picked up a small number of times. Here the CDR3 reads CASSLIPGGHQPQHF. DNA for the CDR3: TGTGCCAGCAGTCTCATCCCGGGGGGCCATCAGCCCCAGCATTTT. The rearrangement links TRBV6-1 to TRBJ1-5; D possibly corresponds to TRBD1 (6 bases). From germline, CDR1 is MNHNS and CDR2 SASEGT. This CDR3 contains 15 residues. Trimming cost V 5 bases and J 5 bases, with 16 bases left between them.

The gene calls are TRBV7-2 and TRBJ2-2; D is possibly TRBD1 (6 bases). The CDR3 extends over 15 amino acids. Per the germline V gene, CDR1 is SGHTA and CDR2 is FQGNSA. The ends were cut back, 0 bases at V and 6 bases at J, with 11 bases in the middle. The CDR3 DNA sequence: TGTGCCAGCAGCTTAGCTCTGCAGGGGTCCGGGGAGCTGTTTTTT. Amino acids: CASSLALQGSGELFF.

The rearrangement joins TRBV7-2 to TRBJ1-4, with TRBD1 as a possible D gene (6 bases). The germline CDR1 and CDR2 sequences are SGHTA and FQGNSA. Trimming removed 5 bases from V and 6 bases from J, with 13 bases in between. This CDR3 comprises 14 residues. DNA of the CDR3: TGTGCCAGCAGCGTCGGCAGGGGCTATGAAAAACTGTTTTTT. Encoded protein: CASSVGRGYEKLFF.

V and J are TRBV9 and TRBJ2-2, with D hard to call. The CDR3 consists of 14 residues. The germline V and J ends were trimmed by 0 bases and 6 bases, with 9 bases remaining between them. CDR1 SGDLS and CDR2 YYNGEE come from the germline V gene. CDR3 DNA: TGTGCCAGCAGCGTAGGTCGGCTAGCCGGGGAGCTGTTTTTT. Protein: CASSVGRLAGELFF.

This clonotype has at least ten counts. The chain couples TRBV20-1 to TRBJ1-2, with a weak D call TRBD1 (5 bases). CDR1 is DFQATT and CDR2 is SNEGSKA in the germline V gene (reference sequence). V was clipped by 5 bases and J by 3 bases, with 10 bases between them. This CDR3 region has 12 residues. This CDR3 reads CSAEDSYYGYTF. CDR3 bases: TGCAGTGCTGAAGACAGCTACTATGGCTACACCTTC.

This clonotype came up many times. The gene calls are TRBV4-3 and TRBJ2-3; D remains unclear. Trimming stripped 1 base from V and 6 bases from J, with 14 bases between. The CDR3 has 15 residues. Germline assignment: CDR1 LGHNA and CDR2 YSLEER. The CDR3 region is CASSQVEWARDTQYF. Here the CDR3 DNA reads TGCGCCAGCAGCCAAGTTGAGTGGGCCCGGGATACGCAGTATTTT.

This clonotype turned up a few times. The chain is built from TRBV4-2 and TRBJ2-3, with D uncertain. In germline, CDR1 is LGHNA, CDR2 YNFKEQ. V dropped 0 bases and J dropped 1 base, with 14 bases sitting between them. CDR3 length equals 17 residues. Here the CDR3 reads CASSQERMRRGTDTQYF. The CDR3 DNA follows: TGTGCCAGCAGCCAAGAGAGGATGCGAAGGGGCACAGATACGCAGTATTTT.

This clonotype showed up just once. J is TRBJ1-5 and V is TRBV28; 7 nucleotides agree with TRBD1. The CDR3 totals 16 residues. The V and J ends lost 3 bases and 3 bases, in that order; junction bases with no gene match: 8. Germline CDR1 and CDR2: MDHEN and SYDVKM. The CDR3 is CASSFWDSGSNQPQHF. In DNA form, the CDR3 reads TGTGCCAGCAGTTTCTGGGACAGTGGGTCCAATCAGCCCCAGCATTTT.

The chain recombines TRBV4-2 with TRBJ2-2, with no clear D. With 2 bases removed from V and 3 bases from J, the gap between germline ends came to 19 bases. CDR3 size: 18 residues. Germline V lookup: CDR1 LGHNA, CDR2 YNFKEQ. The CDR3 DNA reads as TGTGCCAGCAGCCAACAATCCGGGCCGAACATAGACACCGGGGAGCTGTTTTTT. This encodes CASSQQSGPNIDTGELFF.

CDR3 DNA: TGCGCCAGCAGCCAAGATAAGACGGTCAATCAGCCCCAGCATTTT. Its protein product is CASSQDKTVNQPQHF. The V and J genes are TRBV4-3 and TRBJ1-5, with D uncertain. The V gene lost 0 bases and the J gene lost 3 bases, with 9 bases spanning the gap. The CDR3 totals 15 residues. Germline V gene data show CDR1 as LGHNA and CDR2 as YSLEER.

The CDR3 nucleotides read TGCAGTGCTAGAAGCGCCAGGGGGGTCGAGACCCAGTACTTC. It yields the protein CSARSARGVETQYF. J is TRBJ2-7 and V is TRBV20-1; D possibly corresponds to TRBD1 (7 bases). The J call may be faulty, since TRBJ2-5 better matches the DNA end. CDR1 DFQATT and CDR2 SNEGSKA come from the germline V gene (reference sequence). The CDR3 contains 14 residues.

The chain recombines TRBV7-2 with TRBJ2-5; 10 positions match TRBD1. CDR1 and CDR2 from the germline V gene are SGHTA and FQGNSA. After removal of 3 bases from V and 5 bases from J, the junction contained 9 bases not matched to a gene. The CDR3 loop spans 16 amino acids. CDR3 region: CASSLRGDRGRETQYF. The CDR3 region has the DNA TGTGCCAGCAGCTTGAGGGGGGACAGGGGAAGGGAGACCCAGTACTTC.

This clonotype occurred a few times. The rearrangement joins TRBV7-6 to TRBJ2-1, with D tentatively TRBD2 (6 bases). The V gene lost 4 bases and the J gene lost 9 bases, with 16 bases spanning the gap. The CDR3 is 14 residues long. Germline lookup yields CDR1 SGHVS and CDR2 FNYEAQ. DNA for the CDR3: TGTGCCAGCAGCTCTAGCACGGGGGTAACTGAGCAGTTCTTC. This codes for CASSSSTGVTEQFF. The full variable domain, rest sourced from reference TRBV7-6 and TRBJ2-1, is GAGVSQSPRYKVTKRGQDVALRCDPISGHVSLYWYRQALGQGPEFLTYFNYEAQQDKSGLPNDRFSAERPEGSISTLTIQRTEQRDSAMYRCASSSSTGVTEQFFGPGTRLTVL.

The rearrangement uses TRBV20-1 and TRBJ1-2, with TRBD1 matching 10 bases. Germline CDR1 reads DFQATT; CDR2 reads SNEGSKA (reference sequence). The CDR3 consists of 15 residues. With V trimmed by 3 bases and J by 1 base, 5 bases remained unmatched. In DNA form, the CDR3 reads TGCAGTGCTAGGGAGGGGACAGGGGATAACTATGGCTACACCTTC. It yields the protein CSAREGTGDNYGYTF.

This clonotype was recorded a few times. V and J are TRBV7-2 and TRBJ2-4; the D call may be TRBD1 or TRBD2 (5 bases each). CDR3 size: 14 residues. The V gene's germline CDR1 is SGHTA and CDR2 FQGNSA. V gave up 1 base and J gave up 9 bases, with 13 bases separating them. The DNA of the CDR3 is TGTGCCAGCAGCTTAGATGAGGGAAGGGGCATTCAGTACTTC. Its translation: CASSLDEGRGIQYF.

In DNA, the CDR3 is TGCAGGCCTAGGAACAATCAGCCCCAGCATTTT. Amino acid sequence: CRPRNNQPQHF. The chain carries TRBV20-1 and TRBJ1-5; D is unresolved. From germline, CDR1 is DFQATT and CDR2 SNEGSKA (reference sequence). The CDR3 contains 11 residues.

The chain joins TRBV10-3 to TRBJ2-1; 11 bases map to TRBD2. This CDR3 is built from 13 residues. Germline V lookup: CDR1 ENHRY, CDR2 SYGVKD. The CDR3 protein is CVTTGLADNEQFF. CDR3 nucleotide sequence: TGTGTCACGACGGGACTAGCGGACAATGAGCAGTTCTTC.

This clonotype was found a few times. The genes are TRBV3-1 and TRBJ2-4, with 8 positions matching TRBD2. The CDR3 consists of 15 residues. J was trimmed by 5 bases and V by 1 base; bases with no gene match: 4. CDR1 is LGHDT, CDR2 YNNKEL, per germline (reference sequence). In DNA form, the CDR3 reads TGTGCCAGCAGCCAAGTAGCGGGGAGGGAAAACATTCAGTACTTC. This encodes CASSQVAGRENIQYF.

This rearrangement joins TRBV20-1 to TRBJ2-3, with 8 positions matching TRBD2. Per germline, CDR1 DFQATT and CDR2 SNEGSKA (reference sequence). The CDR3 has 15 amino acids. V dropped 6 bases and J dropped 5; count of bases not matched to a gene: 13. The CDR3 DNA reads as TGCAGTGCATTAAGAGCGGGGGTGTTTCAAGATACGCAGTATTTT. It specifies CSALRAGVFQDTQYF.

Note on this clonotype: At one of its ends the junction is not consistent with the germline gene, which may arise from a read error. The J gene is TRBJ2-1, the V gene TRBV24-1, with D perhaps assigned TRBD1 or TRBD2 (6 bases each). The germline gives CDR1 KGHDR, CDR2 SFDVKD. The CDR3 contains 19 residues. CDR3: CATSDHPRRGVHAYSEQFF. The CDR3 region has the DNA TGTGCCACCAGTGATCACCCTAGGAGGGGGGTTCATGCCTACAGTGAGCAGTTCTTC.

The chain carries TRBV19 and TRBJ2-7; the D gene could be TRBD1 or TRBD2 (5 bases each). Germline CDR1 LNHDA, CDR2 SQIVND (reference sequence). This CDR3 has 11 amino acids. V dropped 4 bases and J dropped 10 bases, with 11 bases sitting between them. The DNA for the CDR3 is TGTGCCAGTAGTACGGGACCTGTACAGTACTTC. As protein: CASSTGPVQYF.

In DNA form, the CDR3 reads TGTGCCAGCAGCCCTACAGATTCGAGCAATCAGCCCCAGCATTTT. This encodes CASSPTDSSNQPQHF. The genes are TRBV16 and TRBJ1-5; D remains unclear. V shed 4 bases and J shed 1 base, with 11 bases lying between them. Germline lookup yields CDR1 KGHSY and CDR2 FQNENV. This CDR3 spans 15 amino acids. The full variable domain, completed using reference TRBV16 and TRBJ1-5, is GEEVAQTPKHLVRGEGQKAKLYCAPIKGHSYVFWYQQVLKNEFKFLISFQNENVFDETGMPKERFSAKCLPNSPCSLEIQATKLEDSAVYFCASSPTDSSNQPQHFGDGTRLSIL.

CDR3 DNA sequence: TGTGCCAGCAGATACCAGCGGGCCGGGGAGCTGTTTTTT. As protein: CASRYQRAGELFF. The V gene is TRBV6-5, the J gene TRBJ2-2, with D possibly TRBD2 on 6 matching bases. Germline CDR1 and CDR2: MNHEY and SVGAGI. Trimming cost V 6 bases and J 6 bases, with 11 bases left between them. CDR3 length equals 13 residues.

This chain links TRBV15 with TRBJ2-2, with D tentatively TRBD1 (5 bases). The ends were cut back, 6 bases at V and 0 bases at J, with 23 bases in the middle. The CDR3 sequence is 19 residues long. Per the germline V gene, CDR1 is LNHNV and CDR2 is YYDKDF (reference sequence). The CDR3 is CATSYTWQGIIANTGELFF. The DNA of the CDR3 is TGTGCCACCAGTTACACCTGGCAGGGCATAATCGCGAACACCGGGGAGCTGTTTTTT.

The rearrangement uses TRBV7-9 and TRBJ1-4; the match to TRBD1 covers 7 bases. Trimming removed 3 bases from V and 1 base from J; junction bases left unmatched: 5. Germline-derived CDR1 and CDR2 are SEHNR and FQNEAQ (reference sequence). CDR3 length: 16 residues. The CDR3 sequence is CASSLTGLLTNEKLFF. The CDR3 region has the DNA TGTGCCAGCAGCTTGACAGGGCTGCTAACTAATGAAAAACTGTTTTTT.